This T cell receptor (beta chain) appears in the sequencing data of a study of cytomegalovirus exposure and HLA in healthy donors. The V end was cut by 5 bases, the J end by 4 bases, with 11 bases between. Germline CDR1 reads MDHEN; CDR2 reads SYDVKM. The CDR3 is 13 amino acids. Amplification used 60 Vbeta primers and 13 Jbeta primers. Some clones are missing from TCRdb's copy, which holds only in-frame ones; the method was immunoSEQ multiplex PCR. The sample lists approximately 140,000 clones, around 73% occurring once. The chain is built from TRBV28 and TRBJ1-2; D remains unclear. This TCR derives from a human donor in good health. The sequencing input was PBMCs. The CDR3 nucleotides are TGTGCCAGCAGTCTGATGCGGGCCTATGGCTACACCTTC. This encodes CASSLMRAYGYTF.